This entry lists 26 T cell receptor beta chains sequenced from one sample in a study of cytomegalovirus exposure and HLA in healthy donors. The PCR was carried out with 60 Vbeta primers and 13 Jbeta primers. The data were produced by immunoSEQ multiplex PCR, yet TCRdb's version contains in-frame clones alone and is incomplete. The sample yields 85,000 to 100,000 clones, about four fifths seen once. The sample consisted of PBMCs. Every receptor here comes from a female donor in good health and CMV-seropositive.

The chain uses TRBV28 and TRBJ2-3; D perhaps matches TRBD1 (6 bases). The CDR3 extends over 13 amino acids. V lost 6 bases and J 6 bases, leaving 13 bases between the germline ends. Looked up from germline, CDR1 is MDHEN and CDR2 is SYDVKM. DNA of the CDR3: TGTGCCAGCAGATCAACAGGGATGGATACGCAGTATTTT. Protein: CASRSTGMDTQYF.

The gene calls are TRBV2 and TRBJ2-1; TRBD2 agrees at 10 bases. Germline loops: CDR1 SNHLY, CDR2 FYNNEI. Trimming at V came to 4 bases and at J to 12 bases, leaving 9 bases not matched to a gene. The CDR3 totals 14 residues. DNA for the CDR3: TGTGCCAGCAGTGGCCCTGGGACTAGCGTAAGGCAGTTCTTC. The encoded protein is CASSGPGTSVRQFF. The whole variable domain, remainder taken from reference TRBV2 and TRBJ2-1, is EPEVTQTPSHQVTQMGQEVILRCVPISNHLYFYWYRQILGQKVEFLVSFYNNEISEKSEIFDDQFSVERPDGSNFTLKIRSTKLEDSAMYFCASSGPGTSVRQFFGPGTRLTVL.

The CDR3 DNA reads TGCGCCAGCAGAAACGGACATAATTTGGTTGAAAAACTGTTTTTT. Its translation: CASRNGHNLVEKLFF. This chain connects TRBV10-2 to TRBJ1-4, with D possibly being TRBD1 (5 bases). Germline loops: CDR1 WSHSY, CDR2 SAAADI. V was trimmed by 6 bases and J by 7 bases, leaving 18 bases between them. The CDR3 has 15 amino acids.

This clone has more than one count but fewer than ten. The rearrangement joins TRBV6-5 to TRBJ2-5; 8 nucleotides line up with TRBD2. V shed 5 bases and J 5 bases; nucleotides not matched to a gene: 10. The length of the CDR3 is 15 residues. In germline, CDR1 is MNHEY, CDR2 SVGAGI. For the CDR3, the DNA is TGTGCCAGCAGTAGTTCCGGGACTAGGGATGAGACCCAGTACTTC. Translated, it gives CASSSSGTRDETQYF.

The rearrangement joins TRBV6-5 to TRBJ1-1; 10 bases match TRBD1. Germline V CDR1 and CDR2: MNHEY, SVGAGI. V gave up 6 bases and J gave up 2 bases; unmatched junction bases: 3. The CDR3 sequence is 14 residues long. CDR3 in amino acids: CASRGTGANTEAFF. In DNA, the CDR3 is TGTGCCAGCAGGGGGACAGGGGCTAACACTGAAGCTTTCTTT.

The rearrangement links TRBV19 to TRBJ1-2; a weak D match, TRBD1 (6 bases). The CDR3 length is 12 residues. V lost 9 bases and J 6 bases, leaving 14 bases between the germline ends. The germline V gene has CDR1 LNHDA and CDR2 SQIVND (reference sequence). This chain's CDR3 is CASTLQGNGYTF. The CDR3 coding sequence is TGTGCCAGCACCCTCCAGGGGAATGGCTACACCTTC.

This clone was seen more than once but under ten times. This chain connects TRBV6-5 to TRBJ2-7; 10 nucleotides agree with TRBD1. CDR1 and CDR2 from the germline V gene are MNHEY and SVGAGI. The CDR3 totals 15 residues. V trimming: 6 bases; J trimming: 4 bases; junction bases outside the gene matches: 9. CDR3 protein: CASSRDRGGIYEQYF. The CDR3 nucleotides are TGTGCCAGCAGCCGGGACAGGGGTGGGATTTACGAGCAGTACTTC.

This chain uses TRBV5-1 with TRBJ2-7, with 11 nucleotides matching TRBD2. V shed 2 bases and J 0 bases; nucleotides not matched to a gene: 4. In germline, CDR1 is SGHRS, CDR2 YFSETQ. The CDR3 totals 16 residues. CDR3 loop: CASSFVAGGHSYEQYF. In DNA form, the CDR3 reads TGCGCCAGCAGCTTCGTAGCGGGGGGGCACTCCTACGAGCAGTACTTC.

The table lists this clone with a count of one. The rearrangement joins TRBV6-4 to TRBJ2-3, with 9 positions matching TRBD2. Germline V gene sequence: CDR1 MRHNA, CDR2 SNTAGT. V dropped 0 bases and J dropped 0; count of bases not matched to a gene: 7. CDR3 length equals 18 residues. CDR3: CASSDSSRAGGSTDTQYF. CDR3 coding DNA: TGTGCCAGCAGTGACTCGAGTCGAGCGGGGGGTAGCACAGATACGCAGTATTTT.

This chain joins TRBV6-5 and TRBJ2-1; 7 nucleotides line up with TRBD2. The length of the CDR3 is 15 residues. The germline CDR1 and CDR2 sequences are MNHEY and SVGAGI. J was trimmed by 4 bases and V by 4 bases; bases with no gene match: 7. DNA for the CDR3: TGTGCCAGCAGTTCACCGGGGGGTGCGTACAATGAGCAGTTCTTC. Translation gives CASSSPGGAYNEQFF.

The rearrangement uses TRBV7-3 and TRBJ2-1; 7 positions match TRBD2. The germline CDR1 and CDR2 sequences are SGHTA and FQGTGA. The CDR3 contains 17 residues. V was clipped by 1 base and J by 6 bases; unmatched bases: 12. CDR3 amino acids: CASSLMGGRSRSNEQFF. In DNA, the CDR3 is TGTGCCAGCAGCTTAATGGGGGGGAGAAGTAGGAGCAATGAGCAGTTCTTC.

The CDR3 DNA is TGTGCCAGCAGTTACTCCCCTAGCGCAAGCACAGATACGCAGTATTTT. It translates to CASSYSPSASTDTQYF. This chain connects TRBV6-5 to TRBJ2-3, with a weak D call TRBD2 (6 bases). Deletions cut 0 bases from V and 0 bases from J, with 10 bases between. CDR1 MNHEY and CDR2 SVGAGI come from the germline V gene. CDR3 size: 16 residues.

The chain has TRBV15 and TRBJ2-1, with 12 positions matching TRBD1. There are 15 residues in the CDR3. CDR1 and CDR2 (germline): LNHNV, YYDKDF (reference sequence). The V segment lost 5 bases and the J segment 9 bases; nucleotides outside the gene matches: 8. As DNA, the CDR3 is TGTGCCACCAGCTGGGGACAGGGGGCGGCTGGTGAGCAGTTCTTC. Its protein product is CATSWGQGAAGEQFF.

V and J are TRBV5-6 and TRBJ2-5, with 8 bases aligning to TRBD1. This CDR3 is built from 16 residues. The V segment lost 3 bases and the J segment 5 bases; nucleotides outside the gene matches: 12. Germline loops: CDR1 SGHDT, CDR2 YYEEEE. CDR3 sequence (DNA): TGTGCCAGCAGCTCCCCCTGGCAGGGGGCGATGGAGACCCAGTACTTC. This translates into CASSSPWQGAMETQYF.

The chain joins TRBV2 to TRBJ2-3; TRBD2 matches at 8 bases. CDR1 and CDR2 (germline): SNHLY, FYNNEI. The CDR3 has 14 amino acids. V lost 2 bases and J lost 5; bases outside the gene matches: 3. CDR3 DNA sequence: TGTGCCAGCAGTGAAAGACTAGCGAGAGATACGCAGTATTTT. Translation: CASSERLARDTQYF. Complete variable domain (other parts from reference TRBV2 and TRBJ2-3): EPEVTQTPSHQVTQMGQEVILRCVPISNHLYFYWYRQILGQKVEFLVSFYNNEISEKSEIFDDQFSVERPDGSNFTLKIRSTKLEDSAMYFCASSERLARDTQYFGPGTRLTVL.

CDR3 DNA: TGCGCCAGCAGCCCAACAGGGGATCAGCCCCAGCATTTT. This codes for CASSPTGDQPQHF. The gene calls are TRBV5-1 and TRBJ1-5, with 7 bases identical to TRBD1. The CDR3 runs to 13 residues. Trimming took 4 bases from V and 5 from J; bases not matched to a gene: 3. Looked up from germline, CDR1 is SGHRS and CDR2 is YFSETQ. The full variable domain, rest sourced from reference TRBV5-1 and TRBJ1-5, is KAGVTQTPRYLIKTRGQQVTLSCSPISGHRSVSWYQQTPGQGLQFLFEYFSETQRNKGNFPGRFSGRQFSNSRSEMNVSTLELGDSALYLCASSPTGDQPQHFGDGTRLSIL.

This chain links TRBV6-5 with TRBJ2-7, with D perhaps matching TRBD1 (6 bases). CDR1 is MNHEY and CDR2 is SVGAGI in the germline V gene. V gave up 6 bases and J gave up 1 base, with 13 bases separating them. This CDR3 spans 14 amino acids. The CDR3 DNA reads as TGTGCCAGCAGAGTGGACAGTGATTCCTACGAGCAGTACTTC. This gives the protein CASRVDSDSYEQYF.

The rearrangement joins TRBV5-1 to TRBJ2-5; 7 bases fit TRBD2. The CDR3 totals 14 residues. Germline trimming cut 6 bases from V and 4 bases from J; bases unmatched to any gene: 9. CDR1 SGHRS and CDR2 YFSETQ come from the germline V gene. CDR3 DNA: TGCGCCAGCACCCTCTCCCCGGGGGGAGAGACCCAGTACTTC. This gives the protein CASTLSPGGETQYF. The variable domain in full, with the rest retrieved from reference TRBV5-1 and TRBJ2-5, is KAGVTQTPRYLIKTRGQQVTLSCSPISGHRSVSWYQQTPGQGLQFLFEYFSETQRNKGNFPGRFSGRQFSNSRSEMNVSTLELGDSALYLCASTLSPGGETQYFGPGTRLLVL.

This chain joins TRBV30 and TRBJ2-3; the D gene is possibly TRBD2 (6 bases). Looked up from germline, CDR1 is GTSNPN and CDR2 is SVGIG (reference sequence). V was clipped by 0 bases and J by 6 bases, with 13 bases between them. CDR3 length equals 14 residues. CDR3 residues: CAWSVRRGTDTQYF. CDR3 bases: TGTGCCTGGAGTGTACGTCGGGGGACGGATACGCAGTATTTT.

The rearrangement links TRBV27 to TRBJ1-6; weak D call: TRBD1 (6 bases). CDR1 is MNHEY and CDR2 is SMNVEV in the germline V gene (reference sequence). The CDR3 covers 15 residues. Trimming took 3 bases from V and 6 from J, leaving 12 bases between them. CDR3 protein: CASSLARGGNSPLHF. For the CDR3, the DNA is TGTGCCAGCAGTTTGGCCAGGGGTGGTAATTCACCCCTCCACTTT.

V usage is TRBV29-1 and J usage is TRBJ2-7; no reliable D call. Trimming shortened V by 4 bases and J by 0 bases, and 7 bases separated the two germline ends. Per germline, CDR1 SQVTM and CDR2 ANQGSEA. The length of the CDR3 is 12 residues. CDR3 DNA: TGCAGCGTTGCAGAGTACTCCTACGAGCAGTACTTC. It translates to CSVAEYSYEQYF.

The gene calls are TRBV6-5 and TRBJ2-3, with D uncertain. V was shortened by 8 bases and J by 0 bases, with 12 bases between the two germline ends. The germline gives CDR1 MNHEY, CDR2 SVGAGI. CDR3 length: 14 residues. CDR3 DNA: TGTGCCAGCTCGGTCCGCCGTAGCACAGATACGCAGTATTTT. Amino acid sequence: CASSVRRSTDTQYF.

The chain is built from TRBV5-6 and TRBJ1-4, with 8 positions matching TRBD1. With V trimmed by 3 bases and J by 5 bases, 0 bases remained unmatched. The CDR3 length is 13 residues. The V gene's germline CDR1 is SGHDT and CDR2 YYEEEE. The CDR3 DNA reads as TGTGCCAGCAGCTGGACAGGGAATGAAAAACTGTTTTTT. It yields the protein CASSWTGNEKLFF.

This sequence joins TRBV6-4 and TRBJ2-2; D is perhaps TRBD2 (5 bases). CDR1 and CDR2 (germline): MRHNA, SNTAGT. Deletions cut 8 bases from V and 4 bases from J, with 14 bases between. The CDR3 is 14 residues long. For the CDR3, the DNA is TGTGCCAGCTTGTTTGGGGAGCGCACCGGGGAGCTGTTTTTT. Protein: CASLFGERTGELFF.

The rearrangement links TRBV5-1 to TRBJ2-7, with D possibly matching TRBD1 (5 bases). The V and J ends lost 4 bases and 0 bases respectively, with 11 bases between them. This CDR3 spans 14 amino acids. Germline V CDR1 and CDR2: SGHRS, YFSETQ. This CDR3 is CASSPRQTSYEQYF. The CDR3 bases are TGCGCCAGCAGCCCCCGACAGACCTCCTACGAGCAGTACTTC.

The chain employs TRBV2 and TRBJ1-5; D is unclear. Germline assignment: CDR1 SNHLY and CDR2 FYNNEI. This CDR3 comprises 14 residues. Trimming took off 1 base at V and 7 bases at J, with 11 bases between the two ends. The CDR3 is CASSEGQVGQPQHF. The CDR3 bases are TGTGCCAGCAGTGAAGGGCAGGTAGGCCAGCCCCAGCATTTT.